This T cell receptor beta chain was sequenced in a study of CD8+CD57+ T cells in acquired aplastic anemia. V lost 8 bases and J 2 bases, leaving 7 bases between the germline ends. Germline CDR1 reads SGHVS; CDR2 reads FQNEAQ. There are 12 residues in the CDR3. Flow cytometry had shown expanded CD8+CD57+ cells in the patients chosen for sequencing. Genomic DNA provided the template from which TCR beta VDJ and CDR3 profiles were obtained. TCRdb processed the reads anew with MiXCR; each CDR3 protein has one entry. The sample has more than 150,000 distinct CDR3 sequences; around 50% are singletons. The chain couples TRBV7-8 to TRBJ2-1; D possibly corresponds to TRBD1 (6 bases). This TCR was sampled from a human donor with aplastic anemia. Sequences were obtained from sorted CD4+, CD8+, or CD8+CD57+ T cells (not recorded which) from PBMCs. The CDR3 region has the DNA TGTGCCAGCGGGGACACCTACAATGAGCAGTTCTTC. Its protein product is CASGDTYNEQFF.